What follows are 28 T cell receptor beta chains derived from one specimen sequenced in a study of shared clonotypes between healthy human individuals. Sequencing used immunoSEQ multiplex PCR; TCRdb keeps in-frame clones, though not all of them. The sample has roughly 500,000 clones; approximately 95% are singletons. Sequencing was performed on naive CD4+ T cells sorted from blood. This sample's subset: CD45RA+ positively selected. The receptors originated from a woman in her 30s in good health.

This rearrangement joins TRBV19 to TRBJ2-2; D possibly corresponds to TRBD2 (5 bases). This CDR3 is built from 13 residues. Germline CDR1 is LNHDA and CDR2 is SQIVND (reference sequence). The V end was cut by 7 bases, the J end by 6 bases, with 12 bases between. Here the CDR3 DNA reads TGTGCCAGTAATTGGAGGTACCCCGGGGAGCTGTTTTTT. Translating gives CASNWRYPGELFF.

This sequence joins TRBV28 and TRBJ2-7; TRBD1 is a possible D gene (6 bases). V was shortened by 1 base and J by 0 bases, with 22 bases between the two germline ends. CDR1 MDHEN and CDR2 SYDVKM come from the germline V gene. This CDR3 has 19 residues. CDR3 sequence reads: CASSLFAPQHRDRSYEQYF. The CDR3, as DNA: TGTGCCAGCAGTTTATTCGCCCCGCAGCACAGGGACCGCTCCTACGAGCAGTACTTC.

The chain employs TRBV5-1 and TRBJ2-1; a weak D match, TRBD2 (5 bases). The CDR3 has 16 residues. Trimming took off 4 bases at V and 0 bases at J, with 14 bases between the two ends. Per germline, CDR1 SGHRS and CDR2 YFSETQ. The CDR3 protein is CASSRSAISSYNEQFF. CDR3 DNA sequence: TGCGCCAGCAGCCGTAGCGCTATCAGCTCCTACAATGAGCAGTTCTTC.

The chain joins TRBV19 to TRBJ2-7; 7 bases are a match to TRBD1. V was clipped by 6 bases and J by 4 bases; unmatched bases: 9. This CDR3 spans 14 amino acids. Per the germline V gene, CDR1 is LNHDA and CDR2 is SQIVND (reference sequence). The CDR3 protein is CASRHTGVGYEQYF. The CDR3 bases are TGTGCCAGTAGACACACAGGGGTCGGTTACGAGCAGTACTTC.

CDR3 amino acids: CASSLGSTNEKLFF. Written as DNA, the CDR3 is TGTGCCAGCAGCTTGGGGTCAACTAATGAAAAACTGTTTTTT. This chain connects TRBV5-4 to TRBJ1-4; D remains ambiguous. CDR3 size: 14 residues. Per germline, CDR1 SGHNT and CDR2 YYREEE (reference sequence). V was shortened by 0 bases and J by 0 bases, with 3 bases between the two germline ends. Full variable domain (missing parts from reference TRBV5-4 and TRBJ1-4): ETGVTQSPTHLIKTRGQQVTLRCSSQSGHNTVSWYQQALGQGPQFIFQYYREEENGRGNFPPRFSGLQFPNYSSELNVNALELDDSALYLCASSLGSTNEKLFFGSGTQLSVL.

The chain carries TRBV6-4 and TRBJ2-1; 9 nucleotides line up with TRBD2. CDR1 MRHNA and CDR2 SNTAGT come from the germline V gene. The V gene end was trimmed by 5 bases and the J gene end by 9 bases; junction bases not matched to a gene: 8. The CDR3 extends over 14 amino acids. In nucleotides, the CDR3 is TGTGCCAGCAGTCCCGGGACTAGCTCGGCTGAGCAGTTCTTC. This sequence encodes CASSPGTSSAEQFF.

This chain joins TRBV7-9 and TRBJ2-5; TRBD2 matches at 13 bases. The J call may be incorrect, as the DNA end agrees better with TRBJ2-7. Per germline, CDR1 SEHNR and CDR2 FQNEAQ (reference sequence). The CDR3 runs 19 residues. This chain's CDR3 is CASRPRPGLAGKASYEQYF. The DNA for the CDR3 is TGTGCCAGCAGACCCCGACCGGGACTAGCGGGAAAGGCGTCCTACGAGCAGTACTTC.

The count of this clone is one. V usage is TRBV23-1 and J usage is TRBJ2-2, with D possibly matching TRBD2 (6 bases). TRBV23-1 is marked as an open reading frame, function uncertain. With 2 bases removed from V and 6 bases from J, the gap between germline ends came to 22 bases. This CDR3 is 18 amino acids long. CDR3 bases: TGCGCCAGCAGTCAACCCCCCATTGAGGGAGGCGGACCCGGGGAGCTGTTTTTT. This codes for CASSQPPIEGGGPGELFF.

The chain carries TRBV28 and TRBJ2-3; 7 nucleotides agree with TRBD1. This CDR3 is 15 amino acids long. CDR1 and CDR2 from the germline V gene are MDHEN and SYDVKM. Germline trimming cut 2 bases from V and 5 bases from J; bases unmatched to any gene: 7. CDR3 bases: TGTGCCAGCAGTTTACGGGGACAGTCCAGAGATACGCAGTATTTT. Amino acid sequence: CASSLRGQSRDTQYF.

This CDR3 is CASASGGTGGHEQYF. CDR3 DNA sequence: TGTGCCAGCGCGAGCGGAGGGACAGGGGGCCACGAGCAGTACTTC. This sequence joins TRBV6-6 and TRBJ2-5; TRBD1 matches 12 bases. Gene TRBJ2-7 matches the end of the DNA better, so the J call may be wrong. CDR1 is MNHNY and CDR2 is SVGAGI in the germline V gene (reference sequence). This CDR3 spans 15 amino acids.

J is TRBJ2-6 and V is TRBV5-1; D uncertain. Germline V gene sequence: CDR1 SGHRS, CDR2 YFSETQ. The CDR3 consists of 17 residues. Trimming pared 1 base from V and 0 bases from J, leaving 11 bases between. The CDR3 sequence: CASSLNLAHSGANVLTF. CDR3 nucleotide sequence: TGCGCCAGCAGCTTGAATTTGGCCCACTCTGGGGCCAACGTCCTGACTTTC.

The chain employs TRBV11-2 and TRBJ2-2; perhaps TRBD1 as D (5 bases). Germline V gene data show CDR1 as SGHAT and CDR2 as FQNNGV. The CDR3 has 14 residues. V shed 0 bases and J shed 4 bases, with 6 bases lying between them. The CDR3 DNA sequence: TGTGCCAGCAGCTTAGAAGGGGCCACCGGGGAGCTGTTTTTT. This sequence encodes CASSLEGATGELFF.

The rearrangement uses TRBV27 and TRBJ1-4; tentative D call: TRBD1 (5 bases). From germline, CDR1 is MNHEY and CDR2 SMNVEV (reference sequence). This CDR3 is built from 14 residues. CDR3 DNA: TGTGCTACGGGGACCTTTTTAGGTCGTGAAAAACTGTTTTTT. It encodes CATGTFLGREKLFF. The full variable domain, in which reference TRBV27 and TRBJ1-4 provide the parts outside the CDR3, is EAQVTQNPRYLITVTGKKLTVTCSQNMNHEYMSWYRQDPGLGLRQIYYSMNVEVTDKGDVPEGYKVSRKEKRNFPLILESPSPNQTSLYFCATGTFLGREKLFFGSGTQLSVL.

This clone showed up just once. The CDR3 DNA reads TGTGCCAGCAGCTTGATGGGCTTAGCGGGAGGGGGCACAGATACGCAGTATTTT. It codes for CASSLMGLAGGGTDTQYF. The genes are TRBV5-4 and TRBJ2-3; 11 nucleotides match TRBD2. CDR3 length: 18 amino acids. CDR1 is SGHNT, CDR2 YYREEE, per germline (reference sequence). Germline trimming cut 1 base from V and 1 base from J; bases unmatched to any gene: 8.

V gene TRBV6-1 combines with J gene TRBJ2-7; D is uncertain. Germline CDR1 and CDR2: MNHNS and SASEGT. The CDR3 runs to 14 residues. V was clipped by 9 bases and J by 3 bases, with 18 bases between them. This chain's CDR3 is CASQDPTPFYEQYF. CDR3 DNA: TGTGCCAGTCAAGACCCGACCCCCTTCTACGAGCAGTACTTC.

The J gene is TRBJ1-1, the V gene TRBV28; 8 bases are shared with TRBD1. There are 16 residues in the CDR3. CDR1 is MDHEN and CDR2 is SYDVKM in the germline V gene. V shed 3 bases, J shed 4 bases, and the junction held 10 bases outside the gene matches. In DNA, the CDR3 is TGTGCCAGCAGTTTTTGGCAGGGGGCCGTGGGCACTGAAGCTTTCTTT. Translation: CASSFWQGAVGTEAFF.

The chain employs TRBV5-1 and TRBJ2-5, with 7 bases that match TRBD1. CDR1 SGHRS and CDR2 YFSETQ come from the germline V gene. This CDR3 region has 13 residues. After removal of 5 bases from V and 3 bases from J, the junction contained 4 bases not matched to a gene. CDR3 nucleotides: TGCGCCAGCAGGACCGGGACAGAAGAGACCCAGTACTTC. Amino acid sequence: CASRTGTEETQYF.

The CDR3 region has the DNA TGTGCCAGCAGTTCGTACTTGGGACTAGCCGTAAATGAGCAGTTCTTC. Translation: CASSSYLGLAVNEQFF. This chain connects TRBV27 to TRBJ2-1, with TRBD2 matching 9 bases. The germline CDR1 and CDR2 sequences are MNHEY and SMNVEV (reference sequence). Trimming at V came to 4 bases and at J to 7 bases, leaving 11 bases not matched to a gene. The length of the CDR3 is 16 residues.

V gene TRBV7-2 combines with J gene TRBJ1-4; TRBD1 might be the D (5 bases). V shed 4 bases and J shed 5 bases, with 14 bases lying between them. CDR1 SGHTA and CDR2 FQGNSA come from the germline V gene. The CDR3 is 15 amino acids. The CDR3, as DNA: TGTGCCAGCAGCTGGCGGGGCGACTTCAATGAAAAACTGTTTTTT. Protein: CASSWRGDFNEKLFF.

This chain uses TRBV13 with TRBJ1-2, with D possibly being TRBD1 (5 bases). CDR3 size: 12 residues. Per the germline V gene, CDR1 is PRHDT and CDR2 is FYEKMQ (reference sequence). V was shortened by 1 base and J by 8 bases, with 8 bases between the two germline ends. The DNA of the CDR3 is TGTGCCAGCAGCTTAGCCAGGGACGGCTACACCTTC. Amino acids: CASSLARDGYTF.

V and J are TRBV28 and TRBJ1-5; D gene ambiguous. The germline gives CDR1 MDHEN, CDR2 SYDVKM. The CDR3 is 14 amino acids. The V and J ends lost 3 bases and 0 bases respectively, with 6 bases between them. CDR3 residues: CASSFEYSNQPQHF. The CDR3 region has the DNA TGTGCCAGCAGTTTTGAGTATAGCAATCAGCCCCAGCATTTT.

This clone was recorded once. The CDR3: CASSHGGVRTDTQYF. Written as DNA, the CDR3 is TGTGCCAGCAGCCACGGCGGGGTTCGAACAGATACGCAGTATTTT. The rearrangement joins TRBV6-1 to TRBJ2-3; perhaps TRBD2 as D (6 bases). This CDR3 spans 15 amino acids. V was shortened by 6 bases and J by 3 bases, with 16 bases between the two germline ends. CDR1 is MNHNS and CDR2 is SASEGT in the germline V gene.

The J gene is TRBJ2-5, the V gene TRBV18; D possibly corresponds to TRBD1 (5 bases). The germline V and J ends were trimmed by 0 bases and 0 bases, with 11 bases remaining between them. The CDR3 is made up of 16 amino acids. Germline loops: CDR1 KGHSH, CDR2 LQKENI. The CDR3 DNA sequence: TGTGCCAGCTCACCACCGCTGCCAGGGTACCAAGAGACCCAGTACTTC. Encoded protein: CASSPPLPGYQETQYF.

V gene TRBV19 combines with J gene TRBJ1-1, with D hard to call. V lost 10 bases, J lost 4 bases, and 16 bases lay in between. Germline V gives CDR1 LNHDA, CDR2 SQIVND (reference sequence). This CDR3 contains 13 residues. CDR3 loop: CATQGGGFTEAFF. The DNA for the CDR3 is TGTGCCACCCAAGGAGGAGGGTTCACTGAAGCTTTCTTT.

The CDR3 coding sequence is TGTGCCAGCTCACCCGGGACAGGGACAAGCTCTGGAAACACCATATATTTT. Translation: CASSPGTGTSSGNTIYF. The chain recombines TRBV18 with TRBJ1-3; TRBD1 matches at 9 bases. Germline V gene data show CDR1 as KGHSH and CDR2 as LQKENI. This CDR3 is built from 17 residues. The J segment lost 0 bases and the V segment lost 3 bases, leaving 6 bases of the junction unmatched.

The V and J genes are TRBV5-4 and TRBJ2-1; 7 positions agree with TRBD1. Germline assignment: CDR1 SGHNT and CDR2 YYREEE (reference sequence). V lost 5 bases to trimming and J lost 0 bases; unmatched junction nucleotides: 5. The CDR3 sequence is 15 residues long. CDR3 in DNA: TGTGCCAGCAGGCTGGACAGGAGCTCCTACAATGAGCAGTTCTTC. Its translation: CASRLDRSSYNEQFF.

Regarding this clone: Other DNA sequences in the sample encode the same CDR3. The J gene is TRBJ2-5, the V gene TRBV5-1, with TRBD2 matching 12 bases. CDR3 length: 14 amino acids. Germline CDR1 is SGHRS and CDR2 is YFSETQ. The trim removed 3 bases at V and 5 bases at J, leaving 2 bases unmatched. This chain's CDR3 is CASSSGLAGETQYF. The CDR3 region has the DNA TGCGCCAGCAGCTCGGGACTAGCGGGCGAGACCCAGTACTTC.

The chain recombines TRBV6-5 with TRBJ2-1; TRBD2 matches at 9 bases. Trimming at V came to 6 bases and at J to 4 bases, leaving 4 bases not matched to a gene. CDR3 length: 14 residues. Germline CDR1 is MNHEY and CDR2 is SVGAGI. The CDR3 reads CASRASGVYNEQFF. CDR3 sequence (DNA): TGTGCCAGCAGGGCTAGCGGGGTGTACAATGAGCAGTTCTTC.